This T cell receptor (beta chain) derives from a study of blood T cell repertoires in COVID-19. At the level of the study: Sample material is recorded as cDNA or gDNA derived from T cells, B-cell-depleted T cells, or PBMCs.

CDR3 size: 14 residues. Germline V CDR1 and CDR2: LGHDT, YNNKEL (reference sequence). V was cut by 2 bases and J by 6 bases, with 12 bases left in between. Generated by immunoSEQ multiplex PCR, the TCRdb table keeps only in-frame clones and is missing some. This table holds more than 300,000 clones, about nine tenths found once. Individuals aged roughly 18 to 95 years were recruited from fewer than 30 US areas. Participant-reported clinical history was the basis for cohort assignment. Symptom resolution, clearance, or two negative PCRs marked the recovered donors of Cohort 3. The sample comprised PBMCs or T cells enriched from blood (not recorded which). This receptor was taken from a woman aged 18-29 years who had recovered from COVID-19. The chain uses TRBV3-1 (or the pseudogene TRBV3-2) and TRBJ2-3; D remains unclear. The DNA for the CDR3 is TGTGCCAGCAGCCAACTAGGATCCTCGGATACGCAGTATTTT. Translated, it gives CASSQLGSSDTQYF.